Included here is one T cell receptor (beta chain) sequence, with context. This specimen belongs to a study of shared clonotypes between healthy human individuals. Clones were read by immunoSEQ multiplex PCR, and TCRdb kept only the in-frame ones, dropping some. Altogether approximately 1.5 million clones are present, approximately 98.5% being singletons, with the ten largest covering 0.3% to 0.45%. The sample consisted of naive CD4+ T cells sorted from blood. Stated subset: CD45RA+ positively selected. The receptor's source is a man in his thirties or forties in good health.

The CDR3 DNA reads TGCGCCAGCAGCTCCACATGGACAGGGGCGAATGAGCAGTTCTTC. Encoded protein: CASSSTWTGANEQFF. The chain joins TRBV5-1 to TRBJ2-1; 9 nucleotides align to TRBD1. The germline V gene encodes CDR1 SGHRS and CDR2 YFSETQ. V lost 3 bases, J lost 7 bases, and 8 bases stayed unmatched. This CDR3 has 15 residues.